This T cell receptor beta chain originates from a study of tissue T cells after allogeneic stem cell transplantation. Findings and limits, study-wide: Blood and spleen captured only part of the tissue TCR repertoire. This small cohort was clinically heterogeneous, and sampling depth was a limitation.

Steroid-refractory graft-versus-host disease after allogeneic hematopoietic cell transplant qualified adults for prospective research-autopsy enrollment. The germline V gene encodes CDR1 SGHTA and CDR2 FQGNSA. CDR3 size: 13 residues. V was cut by 3 bases and J by 3 bases, with 6 bases left in between. About this clone itself: Antigen specificity is unknown.

Sequenced by immunoSEQ multiplex PCR; TCRdb stores in-frame clones only, minus some. Among some 1,500 clones listed, 85% were seen once. The specimen comprised liver tissue, sampled at autopsy. The TCR comes from an older male patient with steroid-refractory graft-versus-host disease after an allogeneic stem cell transplant. Some T cells could come from the graft donor. The chain links TRBV7-2 to TRBJ1-5; TRBD1 is a possible D gene (5 bases). The CDR3 sequence is CASSLGVNQPQHF. CDR3 sequence (DNA): TGTGCCAGCAGCTTGGGGGTCAATCAGCCCCAGCATTTT. Supplemented by reference TRBV7-2 and TRBJ1-5, the full variable domain reads GAGVSQSPSNKVTEKGKDVELRCDPISGHTALYWYRQSLGQGLEFLIYFQGNSAPDKSGLPSDRFSAERTGGSVSTLTIQRTQQEDSAVYLCASSLGVNQPQHFGDGTRLSIL.